This passage covers 7 T cell receptor beta chains from one sample sequenced in a study of T cells after posttransplantation cyclophosphamide (dated by TCRdb to 2016 to 2017). The sample's treatment or condition label, in plain terms: high-dose cyclophosphamide on days +3 and +4 as single-agent GVHD prophylaxis. Patients in the PTCy group got busulfan and fludarabine conditioning, a marrow graft from a related or unrelated donor, and cyclophosphamide on days +3 and +4. Library creation used the immunoSEQ multiplex PCR assay. Held by TCRdb, this immuneACCESS table contains in-frame sequences only and omits some clones. Under half of the omission traces to an unresolved V gene where checked; the cause of the rest is unknown. Here the sample has almost 7,000 clones; around 90% occur a single time. 4.5% of the sample goes to the ten largest clones. The material sequenced was CD8+ T cells sorted from blood, taken after allogeneic stem cell transplant with posttransplant cyclophosphamide. Source of these receptors: a male patient over 55 who received an allogeneic stem cell transplant from a related donor and was CMV-positive. Some T cells seen after a transplant may have their origin in the graft donor.

The CDR3 sequence is CASRGRGNNYGYTF. The CDR3 DNA follows: TGTGCCAGCAGGGGAAGGGGGAATAACTATGGCTACACCTTC. V and J are TRBV2 and TRBJ1-2, with D tentatively TRBD1 (6 bases). Trimming took off 6 bases at V and 1 base at J, with 12 bases between the two ends. The CDR3 extends over 14 amino acids. Germline CDR1 SNHLY, CDR2 FYNNEI. The full variable domain, completed using reference TRBV2 and TRBJ1-2, is EPEVTQTPSHQVTQMGQEVILRCVPISNHLYFYWYRQILGQKVEFLVSFYNNEISEKSEIFDDQFSVERPDGSNFTLKIRSTKLEDSAMYFCASRGRGNNYGYTFGSGTRLTVV.

This chain links TRBV5-6 with TRBJ2-5; TRBD1 aligns across 9 bases. Germline values: CDR1 SGHDT, CDR2 YYEEEE. This CDR3 comprises 16 residues. J lost 1 base, V lost 3 bases, and 7 bases had no gene match. DNA of the CDR3: TGTGCCAGCAGCTCTCCGGGACAGGGAATCCAAGAGACCCAGTACTTC. Residues: CASSSPGQGIQETQYF.

This clone has just one count. V usage is TRBV15 and J usage is TRBJ1-2, with D possibly being TRBD1 (6 bases). The V end was cut by 1 base, the J end by 4 bases, with 22 bases between. Germline lookup yields CDR1 LNHNV and CDR2 YYDKDF (reference sequence). The CDR3 has 18 amino acids. The CDR3 DNA sequence: TGTGCCACCAGCAGAGGCCCCGCCCGGGACAAAGAAACCTATGGCTACACCTTC. Translated, it gives CATSRGPARDKETYGYTF.

The V call is TRBV7-6, the J call TRBJ2-7, with 7 bases lining up with TRBD1. This CDR3 is built from 14 residues. The germline gives CDR1 SGHVS, CDR2 FNYEAQ. Trimming took 2 bases from V and 4 from J; bases not matched to a gene: 5. The CDR3 sequence is CASSLKGAIYEQYF. Written as DNA, the CDR3 is TGTGCCAGCAGCTTAAAGGGGGCGATATACGAGCAGTACTTC.

This chain links TRBV6-6 with TRBJ1-1; the D is unclear. The V gene's germline CDR1 is MNHNY and CDR2 SVGAGI (reference sequence). Trimming removed 0 bases at V and 0 bases at J, with 5 bases between. CDR3 length: 14 residues. CDR3 sequence reads: CASSYSPVNTEAFF. In DNA form, the CDR3 reads TGTGCCAGCAGTTACTCGCCGGTGAACACTGAAGCTTTCTTT.

This sequence joins TRBV7-3 and TRBJ1-2, with D possibly TRBD1 on 6 matching bases. The V and J ends lost 5 bases and 4 bases respectively, with 14 bases between them. CDR1 is SGHTA and CDR2 is FQGTGA in the germline V gene. The CDR3 spans 14 residues. CDR3 nucleotide sequence: TGTGCCAGCAGCGCCCGGACAGACCCCTATGGCTACACCTTC. Residues: CASSARTDPYGYTF.

The chain uses TRBV25-1 and TRBJ2-2; 7 bases are a match to TRBD2. In germline, CDR1 is MGHDK, CDR2 SYGVNS. CDR3 length equals 16 residues. With 3 bases clipped from V and 2 bases from J, the junction kept 6 bases outside the gene matches. The CDR3 spells CASSDAGRKNTGELFF. As DNA, the CDR3 is TGTGCCAGCAGTGACGCCGGGAGGAAAAACACCGGGGAGCTGTTTTTT.